The 18 T cell receptor beta chains reported below all come from one sample, sequenced in a study of vaccination and CD4 T cells after COVID-19. Indicated treatment: approximately 10-day PBMC culture with coronavirus spike peptide pools or control peptides (ViraFEST assay). Cultured CD4+ T cell DNA was sequenced using the Oncomine TCR Beta short-read assay. A single record per CDR3 protein comes from TCRdb applying MiXCR to the PCR reads. The sample lists 11,000 to 15,000 distinct CDR3 sequences; about 51% were seen once. These TCRs are of unknown antigen specificity. The sequencing input was CD4+ T cells from blood, cultured in vitro. The receptors stem from a human donor who had recovered from COVID-19.

This chain uses TRBV11-3 with TRBJ2-3, with TRBD2 identical over 7 bases. The CDR3 is made up of 17 amino acids. Looked up from germline, CDR1 is SGHNT and CDR2 is YENEEA. The V gene end was trimmed by 1 base and the J gene end by 0 bases; junction bases not matched to a gene: 7. CDR3 residues: CASSLGRRERSTDTQYF. The CDR3 DNA reads TGTGCCAGCAGCTTAGGCCGGCGGGAGAGGAGCACAGATACGCAGTATTTT.

V is TRBV18 and J is TRBJ1-2; no firm D call. The CDR3 sequence is 13 residues long. Trimming removed 2 bases from V and 3 bases from J, with 7 bases in between. Per germline, CDR1 KGHSH and CDR2 LQKENI. CDR3 amino acids: CASSPGEHYGYTF. The CDR3 region has the DNA TGTGCCAGCTCACCAGGGGAACACTATGGCTACACCTTC.

The rearrangement uses TRBV9 and TRBJ2-3, with TRBD2 as a possible D gene (5 bases). The germline gives CDR1 SGDLS, CDR2 YYNGEE. The CDR3 extends over 15 amino acids. V was shortened by 0 bases and J by 1 base, with 9 bases between the two germline ends. The CDR3 region is CASSVVEGRTDTQYF. The DNA for the CDR3 is TGTGCCAGCAGCGTAGTTGAGGGTCGCACAGATACGCAGTATTTT.

This chain uses TRBV7-9 with TRBJ2-7; possible D gene TRBD2, 6 bases. Germline V gene data show CDR1 as SEHNR and CDR2 as FQNEAQ (reference sequence). The CDR3 is 11 amino acids. V lost 6 bases, J lost 4 bases, and 7 bases lay in between. The CDR3 sequence is CASREGYEQYF. The CDR3 DNA reads as TGTGCCAGCAGGGAGGGGTACGAGCAGTACTTC.

This clonotype was counted only a few times. This chain connects TRBV28 to TRBJ2-2; 8 positions match TRBD2. Germline V gives CDR1 MDHEN, CDR2 SYDVKM. V was clipped by 5 bases and J by 2 bases; unmatched bases: 4. This CDR3 spans 15 amino acids. Here the CDR3 reads CASSLGRGNTGELFF. The CDR3 DNA sequence: TGTGCCAGCAGTCTCGGGAGGGGTAACACCGGGGAGCTGTTTTTT.

The chain employs TRBV5-4 and TRBJ2-3; D gene ambiguous. CDR3 length equals 13 residues. Trimming left V 1 base short and J 4 bases short, with 7 bases between. Germline loops: CDR1 SGHNT, CDR2 YYREEE (reference sequence). CDR3 protein: CASSLRAADTQYF. CDR3 sequence (DNA): TGTGCCAGCAGCTTGAGGGCGGCAGATACGCAGTATTTT.

The chain recombines TRBV7-9 with TRBJ2-7; 9 nucleotides match TRBD2. Losses at the gene ends were 5 bases for V and 0 bases for J; bases not matched to a gene: 2. The CDR3 runs to 14 residues. The V gene's germline CDR1 is SEHNR and CDR2 FQNEAQ (reference sequence). CDR3 protein: CASSGSGSSYEQYF. The CDR3 bases are TGTGCCAGCAGCGGTAGCGGGAGCTCCTACGAGCAGTACTTC.

J is TRBJ1-2 and V is TRBV6-2 or TRBV6-3; D remains unclear. The CDR3 length is 13 residues. Trimming took off 7 bases at V and 2 bases at J, with 11 bases between the two ends. Germline V lookup: CDR1 MNHEY, CDR2 SVGEGT. CDR3 sequence reads: CASTNSHNYGYTF. The CDR3 region has the DNA TGTGCCAGCACCAACAGTCACAACTATGGCTACACCTTC.

The chain is built from TRBV27 and TRBJ2-7; TRBD1 or TRBD2 may be the D gene (5 bases each). This CDR3 contains 11 residues. Trimming took 6 bases from V and 6 from J, leaving 9 bases between them. From germline, CDR1 is MNHEY and CDR2 SMNVEV (reference sequence). The CDR3 nucleotides are TGTGCCAGCAGGGGGACGACCGAGCAGTACTTC. The encoded protein is CASRGTTEQYF.

A single count supports this clonotype. This rearrangement joins TRBV12-3 or TRBV12-4 to TRBJ1-6; D perhaps matches TRBD1 (5 bases). The CDR3 consists of 13 residues. V was trimmed by 3 bases and J by 10 bases, leaving 10 bases between them. CDR3 nucleotides: TGTGCCAGCAGTTTTCAGGGAGACTCACCCCTCCACTTT. It is translated as CASSFQGDSPLHF.

This clonotype was seen only a few times. The chain is built from TRBV6-4 and TRBJ2-1; TRBD2 matches at 10 bases. The V gene's germline CDR1 is MRHNA and CDR2 SNTAGT. Losses at the gene ends were 0 bases for V and 5 bases for J; bases not matched to a gene: 1. This CDR3 spans 15 amino acids. The CDR3 protein is CASSDSLAGHNEQFF. The CDR3 DNA sequence: TGTGCCAGCAGTGACTCACTAGCGGGACACAATGAGCAGTTCTTC.

The J gene is TRBJ1-3, the V gene TRBV28, with unresolved D. The germline CDR1 and CDR2 sequences are MDHEN and SYDVKM. V lost 6 bases to trimming and J lost 4 bases, with 10 bases between them. There are 13 residues in the CDR3. The CDR3 DNA reads as TGTGCCAGCAGCCTTAGGCCCGGAAACACCATATATTTT. Protein product: CASSLRPGNTIYF.

The chain has TRBV2 and TRBJ2-3, with D perhaps matching TRBD2 (5 bases). The CDR3 is 14 residues long. Trimming removed 6 bases from V and 2 bases from J, with 12 bases in between. Germline CDR1 reads SNHLY; CDR2 reads FYNNEI. CDR3 protein: CASSLLVPTDTQYF. As DNA, the CDR3 is TGTGCCAGCAGCCTACTAGTCCCCACAGATACGCAGTATTTT.

With respect to this clonotype: The junction does not match germline at one end; this may be a read error. The chain has TRBV19 and TRBJ1-5; 7 bases fit TRBD1. This CDR3 has 16 amino acids. Germline V CDR1 and CDR2: LNHDA, SQIVND (reference sequence). The CDR3 loop is CASSILGRGGNQAQHF. CDR3 nucleotide sequence: TGTGCCAGTAGTATACTAGGCAGGGGGGGGAATCAGGCCCAGCATTTT.

The chain joins TRBV6-6 to TRBJ1-4; no clear D gene. The germline CDR1 and CDR2 sequences are MNHNY and SVGAGI (reference sequence). The CDR3 spans 12 residues. The V and J ends lost 5 bases and 7 bases respectively, with 8 bases between them. CDR3 nucleotide sequence: TGTGCCAGCAGTACCTCAGGTGAAAAACTGTTTTTT. Translated: CASSTSGEKLFF.

The chain is built from TRBV5-1 and TRBJ2-7, with D tentatively TRBD1 or TRBD2 (6 bases each). Germline V gives CDR1 SGHRS, CDR2 YFSETQ. V dropped 7 bases and J dropped 6 bases, with 20 bases sitting between them. The CDR3 is made up of 14 amino acids. The CDR3 DNA reads TGCGCCAGCTCACGGGGGCGTGGGGGCCTCGAGCAGTACTTC. It is translated as CASSRGRGGLEQYF.

This chain joins TRBV20-1 and TRBJ2-7; 10 bases line up with TRBD1. CDR1 DFQATT and CDR2 SNEGSKA come from the germline V gene (reference sequence). This CDR3 has 14 residues. Here the CDR3 DNA reads TGCAGCTCGGACGCGGGACAGGGGACCAGCGAGCAGTACTTC. Protein product: CSSDAGQGTSEQYF.

The chain is built from TRBV7-8 and TRBJ1-3; D unresolved. The CDR3 is made up of 12 amino acids. Germline CDR1 is SGHVS and CDR2 is FQNEAQ. Trimming took 3 bases from V and 6 from J, leaving 6 bases between them. The CDR3 loop is CASSFGENTIYF. The CDR3 DNA reads TGTGCCAGCAGCTTCGGGGAAAACACCATATATTTT. The entire variable domain, with the rest obtained from reference TRBV7-8 and TRBJ1-3, is as follows: GAGVSQSPRYKVAKRGQDVALRCDPISGHVSLFWYQQALGQGPEFLTYFQNEAQLDKSGLPSDRFFAERPEGSVSTLKIQRTQQEDSAVYLCASSFGENTIYFGEGSWLTVV.